The 13 T cell receptor beta chains below come from one sample, sequenced in a study of Graves' ophthalmopathy and Graves' hyperthyroidism. Amplification targeted the TCR beta CDR3 regions, with RNA transcripts as the source material. An opening RT-PCR round employed HTBI primers and preceded a second-round multiplex PCR. TCRdb independently ran MiXCR on the multiplex PCR reads; one entry per CDR3 protein. This repertoire shows about 550,000 distinct CDR3 sequences, 39% found once; its top ten account for around 4%. The sequencing input was peripheral blood or thyroid tissue (not recorded which). All receptors derive from an adult man with Graves' hyperthyroidism.

This clonotype was found a few times. The chain recombines TRBV30 with TRBJ1-1; D might be TRBD1 (5 bases). V was trimmed by 3 bases and J by 0 bases, leaving 8 bases between them. Germline CDR1 reads GTSNPN; CDR2 reads SVGIG (reference sequence). The CDR3 covers 13 residues. The CDR3 nucleotides are TGTGCCTGGAGACCGACAGTGAACACTGAAGCTTTCTTT. Protein product: CAWRPTVNTEAFF.

Many counts were recorded for this clonotype. The chain carries TRBV10-2 and TRBJ1-5, with 10 bases identical to TRBD1. In germline, CDR1 is WSHSY, CDR2 SAAADI. The CDR3 spans 13 residues. J gave up 7 bases and V 5 bases, and 2 bases lay outside the gene matches. The chain's CDR3 is CASSWDRGQPQHF. Written as DNA, the CDR3 is TGCGCCAGCAGTTGGGACAGGGGCCAGCCCCAGCATTTT.

Worth noting for this clonotype: The junction shows a germline mismatch at one end, possibly a read error. The V call is TRBV7-8, the J call TRBJ1-1; D is uncertain. The length of the CDR3 is 13 residues. Germline V gene sequence: CDR1 SGHVS, CDR2 FQNEAQ. CDR3 loop: CASSQGRNAEAFF. In DNA, the CDR3 is TGTGCCAGCAGCCAAGGACGGAACGCTGAAGCTTTCTTT.

This chain uses TRBV7-2 with TRBJ2-7; D remains unclear. The V gene's germline CDR1 is SGHTA and CDR2 FQGNSA. Trimming pared 1 base from V and 7 bases from J, leaving 14 bases between. The CDR3 has 14 residues. The CDR3 DNA reads as TGTGCCAGCAGCTTAGGATCGGTCACCGGGGAGCAGTACTTC. Encoded protein: CASSLGSVTGEQYF.

This chain uses TRBV7-9 with TRBJ2-3; a possible D gene is TRBD1 (6 bases). V was cut by 1 base and J by 3 bases, with 23 bases left in between. The CDR3 runs to 19 residues. CDR1 is SEHNR, CDR2 FQNEAQ, per germline (reference sequence). CDR3 residues: CASSLEPRLRDKGTDTQYF. CDR3 in DNA: TGTGCCAGCAGCTTAGAACCTAGACTCCGGGACAAGGGGACAGATACGCAGTATTTT.

The V and J genes are TRBV7-8 and TRBJ1-1; no definite D call. Germline loops: CDR1 SGHVS, CDR2 FQNEAQ. The length of the CDR3 is 15 residues. The V and J ends lost 5 bases and 1 base respectively, with 14 bases between them. The CDR3 DNA reads as TGTGCCAGCAGCACCCCCGGACGGCGGAACACTGAAGCTTTCTTT. As protein: CASSTPGRRNTEAFF.

A few counts support this clonotype. The V call is TRBV18, the J call TRBJ1-1; unclear D gene. The V gene lost 5 bases and the J gene lost 4 bases, with 14 bases spanning the gap. The germline V gene has CDR1 KGHSH and CDR2 LQKENI. The CDR3 runs 14 residues. CDR3 nucleotide sequence: TGTGCCAGCTCATCGGACCGACAAGCCACTGAAGCTTTCTTT. Translated: CASSSDRQATEAFF.

As concerns this clonotype: One base away lies a much larger clone, so this may be a sequencing read error. The missing conserved phenylalanine or tryptophan at the end of this CDR3 makes a read error likely. V and J are TRBV10-3 and TRBJ1-2; 7 nucleotides align to TRBD1. The CDR3 covers 15 residues. Germline-derived CDR1 and CDR2 are ENHRY and SYGVKD. V gave up 10 bases and J gave up 4 bases; unmatched junction bases: 15. CDR3 sequence reads: CASSPGTAISYGYTL. The CDR3 nucleotides read TGTGCCAGCAGCCCAGGGACAGCTATCTCCTATGGCTACACCCTC.

This clonotype was observed many times. V and J are TRBV12-3 or TRBV12-4 and TRBJ1-2; tentatively, D is TRBD1 (6 bases). This CDR3 is 13 amino acids long. Between the trimmed V and J ends, which lost 1 base and 6 bases, there was a span of 9 bases. The CDR3 coding sequence is TGTGCCAGCAGTTTAGGGACAGAAGATGGCTACACCTTC. Encoded protein: CASSLGTEDGYTF.

About this clonotype: Since a much larger clone is just one base distant, this may be a read error. V usage is TRBV19 and J usage is TRBJ1-1; tentative D call: TRBD1 (6 bases). The CDR3 loop spans 14 amino acids. Germline V gene lookup returns CDR1 LNHDA and CDR2 SQIVND (reference sequence). CDR3: CASSLDRRVTEASF. The DNA of the CDR3 is TGTGCCAGTAGCCTCGACAGGCGGGTCACTGAAGCTTCCTTT.

This clonotype appeared many times. The chain joins TRBV10-3 to TRBJ1-5; D is perhaps TRBD1 (5 bases). Per the germline V gene, CDR1 is ENHRY and CDR2 is SYGVKD. V shed 3 bases and J shed 0 bases, with 9 bases lying between them. This CDR3 spans 15 amino acids. The CDR3 nucleotides are TGTGCCATCAGTGAAGGGACCGCTAGCAATCAGCCCCAGCATTTT. Amino acids: CAISEGTASNQPQHF.

This clonotype occurred a few times. At one end the junction does not follow the germline gene, possibly because of a read error. This sequence joins TRBV29-1 and TRBJ2-1; weak D call: TRBD2 (6 bases). The CDR3 runs to 13 residues. Germline V lookup: CDR1 SQVTM, CDR2 ANQGSEA. The CDR3 reads CSVEGDSNNEQFF. CDR3 bases: TGCAGCGTTGAAGGGGACTCCAACAATGAGCAGTTCTTC.

The chain recombines TRBV5-1 with TRBJ2-5, with 9 positions matching TRBD2. Trimming took 6 bases from V and 3 from J; bases not matched to a gene: 6. The germline gives CDR1 SGHRS, CDR2 YFSETQ. The CDR3 runs 14 residues. CDR3 in DNA: TGCGCCAGCACATGGGCTAGCGGGAAAGAGACCCAGTACTTC. Residues: CASTWASGKETQYF.